This T cell receptor beta chain was documented in a study of blood T cell repertoires in COVID-19. As handled by the study authors: Amplification of reference gene primers provided the estimated nucleated cell counts. Profiled with immunoSEQ multiplex PCR; TCRdb holds only in-frame clones, not every one. The DNA gave D and trimming, while V, J and clone size come from that table. The sample records nearly 110,000 clones, around 75% being singletons. This clone occurred a few times. The clonotype originates from a human donor with acute or convalescent COVID-19. The donor label of this sample is uncertain. Sequenced sample: peripheral blood.

CDR3 protein: CASSGASRADNSPLHF. DNA for the CDR3: TGCGCCAGCAGCGGCGCAAGCAGGGCGGATAATTCACCCCTCCACTTT. V gene TRBV5-1 combines with J gene TRBJ1-6; D might be TRBD1 (5 bases). This CDR3 contains 16 residues. The V gene lost 4 bases and the J gene lost 5 bases, with 16 bases spanning the gap. Germline V CDR1 and CDR2: SGHRS, YFSETQ. The full variable domain, completed using reference TRBV5-1 and TRBJ1-6, is KAGVTQTPRYLIKTRGQQVTLSCSPISGHRSVSWYQQTPGQGLQFLFEYFSETQRNKGNFPGRFSGRQFSNSRSEMNVSTLELGDSALYLCASSGASRADNSPLHFGNGTRLTVT.